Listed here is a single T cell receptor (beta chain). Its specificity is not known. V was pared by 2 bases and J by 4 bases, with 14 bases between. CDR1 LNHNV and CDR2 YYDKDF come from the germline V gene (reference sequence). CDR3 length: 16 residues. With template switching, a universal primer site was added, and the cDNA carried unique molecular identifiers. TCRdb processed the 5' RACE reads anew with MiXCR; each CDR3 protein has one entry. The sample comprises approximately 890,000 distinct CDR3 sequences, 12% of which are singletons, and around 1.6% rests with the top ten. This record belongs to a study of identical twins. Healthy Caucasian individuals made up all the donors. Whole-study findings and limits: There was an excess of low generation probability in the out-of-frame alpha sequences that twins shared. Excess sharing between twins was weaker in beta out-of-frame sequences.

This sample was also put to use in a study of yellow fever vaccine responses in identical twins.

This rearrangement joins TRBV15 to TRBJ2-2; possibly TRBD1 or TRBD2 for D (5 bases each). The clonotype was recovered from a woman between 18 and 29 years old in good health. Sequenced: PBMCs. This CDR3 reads CATSRSGALFTGELFF. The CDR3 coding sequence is TGTGCCACCAGCAGATCCGGGGCATTGTTCACCGGGGAGCTGTTTTTT. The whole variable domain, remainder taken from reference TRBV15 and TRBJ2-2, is DAMVIQNPRYQVTQFGKPVTLSCSQTLNHNVMYWYQQKSSQAPKLLFHYYDKDFNNEADTPDNFQSRRPNTSFCFLDIRSPGLGDTAMYLCATSRSGALFTGELFFGEGSRLTVL.